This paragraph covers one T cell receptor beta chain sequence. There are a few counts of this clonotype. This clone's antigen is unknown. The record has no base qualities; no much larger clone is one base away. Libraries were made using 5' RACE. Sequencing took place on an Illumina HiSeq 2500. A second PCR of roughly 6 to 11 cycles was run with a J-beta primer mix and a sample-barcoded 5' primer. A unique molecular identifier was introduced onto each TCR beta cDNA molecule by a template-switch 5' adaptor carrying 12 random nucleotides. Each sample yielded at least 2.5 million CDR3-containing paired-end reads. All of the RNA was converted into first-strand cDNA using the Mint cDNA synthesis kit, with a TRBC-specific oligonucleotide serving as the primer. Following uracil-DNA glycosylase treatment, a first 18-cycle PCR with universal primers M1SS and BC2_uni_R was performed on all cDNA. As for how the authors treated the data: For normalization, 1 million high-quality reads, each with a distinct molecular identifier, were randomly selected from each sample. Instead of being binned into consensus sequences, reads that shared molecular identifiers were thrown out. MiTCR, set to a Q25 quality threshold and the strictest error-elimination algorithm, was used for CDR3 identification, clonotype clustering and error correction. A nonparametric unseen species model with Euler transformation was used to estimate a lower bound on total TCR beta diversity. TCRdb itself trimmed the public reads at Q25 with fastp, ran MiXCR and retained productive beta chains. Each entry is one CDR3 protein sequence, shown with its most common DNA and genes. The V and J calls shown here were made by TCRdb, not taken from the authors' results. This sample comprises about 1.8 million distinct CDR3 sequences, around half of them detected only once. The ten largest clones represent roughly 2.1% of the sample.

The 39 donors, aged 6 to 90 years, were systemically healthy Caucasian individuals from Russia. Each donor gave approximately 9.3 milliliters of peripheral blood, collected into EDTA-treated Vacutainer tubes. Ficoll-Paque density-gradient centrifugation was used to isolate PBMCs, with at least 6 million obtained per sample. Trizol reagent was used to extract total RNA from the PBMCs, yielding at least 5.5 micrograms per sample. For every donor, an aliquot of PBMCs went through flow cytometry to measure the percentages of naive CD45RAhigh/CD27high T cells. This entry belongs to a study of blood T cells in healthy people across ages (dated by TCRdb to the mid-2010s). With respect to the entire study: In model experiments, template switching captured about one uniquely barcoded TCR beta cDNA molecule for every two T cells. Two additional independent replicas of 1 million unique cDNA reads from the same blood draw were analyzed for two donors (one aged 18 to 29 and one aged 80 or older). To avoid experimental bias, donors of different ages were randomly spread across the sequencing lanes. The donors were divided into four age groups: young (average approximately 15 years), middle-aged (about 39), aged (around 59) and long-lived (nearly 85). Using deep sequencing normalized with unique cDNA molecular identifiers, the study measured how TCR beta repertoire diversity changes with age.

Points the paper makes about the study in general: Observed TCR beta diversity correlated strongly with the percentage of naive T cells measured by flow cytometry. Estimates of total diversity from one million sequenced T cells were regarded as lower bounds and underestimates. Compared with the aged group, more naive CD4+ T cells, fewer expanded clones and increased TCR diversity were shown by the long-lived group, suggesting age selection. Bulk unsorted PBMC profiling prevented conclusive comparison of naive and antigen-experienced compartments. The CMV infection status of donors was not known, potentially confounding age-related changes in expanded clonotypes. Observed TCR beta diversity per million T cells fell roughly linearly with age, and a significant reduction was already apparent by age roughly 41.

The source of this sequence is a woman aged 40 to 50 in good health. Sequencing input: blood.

The CDR3 reads as follows: CASTTGGGLSYEQYF. The sequence in DNA is TGTGCCAGCACCACCGGCGGGGGCCTCTCCTACGAGCAGTACTTC. Here the chain combines TRBV6-2 or TRBV6-3 and TRBJ2-7; TRBD2 is a possible D gene, resting on 7 matching bases. Spanning cysteine to phenylalanine, the CDR3 consists of 15 amino acids. Here the CDR3 DNA is all that survives: 45 bases in frame from base 1. Trimming takes 7 bases from V and 0 bases from J, and the germline ends sit 16 bases apart. As encoded in the germline V gene, CDR1 is MNHEY while CDR2 is SVGEGT.